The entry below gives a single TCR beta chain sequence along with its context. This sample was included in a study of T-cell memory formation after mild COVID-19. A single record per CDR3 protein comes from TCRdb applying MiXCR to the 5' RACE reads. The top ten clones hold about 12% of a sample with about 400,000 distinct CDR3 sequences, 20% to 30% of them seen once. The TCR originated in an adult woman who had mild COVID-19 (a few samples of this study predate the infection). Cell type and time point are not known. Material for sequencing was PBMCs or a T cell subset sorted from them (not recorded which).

The CDR3 DNA reads TGTGCCAGCTCACCACCTAGCCGGTACTCCTACAATGAGCAGTTCTTC. Translated, it gives CASSPPSRYSYNEQFF. This chain connects TRBV18 to TRBJ2-1; D unclear. The CDR3 extends over 16 amino acids. V dropped 0 bases and J dropped 0 bases, with 9 bases sitting between them. Germline CDR1 reads KGHSH; CDR2 reads LQKENI.